This T cell receptor (beta chain) was recorded in a study of T cells in Graves' hyperthyroidism and ophthalmopathy. Germline CDR1 is MNHNS and CDR2 is SASEGT. The CDR3 is 15 residues long. The V end was cut by 8 bases, the J end by 4 bases, with 18 bases between. Amplification yielded TCR beta CDR3 regions, with RNA transcripts as the source. The HTBI primer set drove a first-round RT-PCR of the TCR CDR3. In TCRdb, the multiplex PCR reads were re-called with MiXCR into one record per CDR3 protein. The sample yields fewer than 900,000 distinct CDR3 sequences, around 20% seen once. Sequenced sample: blood. The chain uses TRBV6-1 and TRBJ1-3, with no clear D. This TCR came from a woman aged 45-65 years with Graves' hyperthyroidism that later progressed to Graves' ophthalmopathy. The DNA for the CDR3 is TGTGCCAGCTCCCCCGAACCGTCGTGGGGAAACACCATATATTTT. It codes for CASSPEPSWGNTIYF.